This T cell receptor (beta chain) derives from a study of T cells in Graves' hyperthyroidism and ophthalmopathy. Across the whole study: Initial diagnosis, before any treatment, was when peripheral blood was collected. The study's findings and limits: Most clonotypes that expanded in the thyroid above 0.001 also showed up in blood.

Diagnosis relied on clinical symptoms, serum thyroxine and TRAb, thyroid ultrasound and orbital computed tomography. PBMCs were collected from an approximately 10 ml volume of fresh peripheral blood. RNA transcripts provided the source from which TCR beta CDR3 regions were amplified. Initially, a first-round RT-PCR of the TCR CDR3 employed the HTBI primer set. TCRdb reprocessed the multiplex PCR reads via MiXCR and lists one record per CDR3 protein. The data contain 700,000 or so distinct CDR3 sequences, around 15% of them singletons. The V gene end was trimmed by 6 bases and the J gene end by 5 bases; junction bases not matched to a gene: 13. The CDR3 is 17 residues long. CDR1 MNHNS and CDR2 SASEGT come from the germline V gene. This clonotype was observed at least ten times. Its antigen is unidentified.

The sample was blood. This chain links TRBV6-1 with TRBJ2-5, with 12 bases aligning to TRBD2. This clonotype originated in a woman between 50 and 59 years old with Graves' ophthalmopathy. The CDR3 loop is CASSPSLAGGPDETQYF. CDR3 coding DNA: TGTGCCAGCAGCCCGTCCCTAGCGGGAGGGCCGGATGAGACCCAGTACTTC.